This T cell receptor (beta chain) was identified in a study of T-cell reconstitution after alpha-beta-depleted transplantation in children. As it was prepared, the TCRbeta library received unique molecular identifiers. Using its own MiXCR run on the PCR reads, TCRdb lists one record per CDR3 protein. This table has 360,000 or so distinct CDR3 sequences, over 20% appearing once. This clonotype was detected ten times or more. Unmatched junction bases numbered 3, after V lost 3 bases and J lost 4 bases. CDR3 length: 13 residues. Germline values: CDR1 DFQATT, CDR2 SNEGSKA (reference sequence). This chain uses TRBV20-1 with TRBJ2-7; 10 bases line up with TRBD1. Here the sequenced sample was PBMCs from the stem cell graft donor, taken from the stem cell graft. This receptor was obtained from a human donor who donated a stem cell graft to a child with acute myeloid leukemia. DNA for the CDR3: TGCAGTGCTAGCCCGGGACAGGGGTACGAGCAGTACTTC. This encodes CSASPGQGYEQYF.